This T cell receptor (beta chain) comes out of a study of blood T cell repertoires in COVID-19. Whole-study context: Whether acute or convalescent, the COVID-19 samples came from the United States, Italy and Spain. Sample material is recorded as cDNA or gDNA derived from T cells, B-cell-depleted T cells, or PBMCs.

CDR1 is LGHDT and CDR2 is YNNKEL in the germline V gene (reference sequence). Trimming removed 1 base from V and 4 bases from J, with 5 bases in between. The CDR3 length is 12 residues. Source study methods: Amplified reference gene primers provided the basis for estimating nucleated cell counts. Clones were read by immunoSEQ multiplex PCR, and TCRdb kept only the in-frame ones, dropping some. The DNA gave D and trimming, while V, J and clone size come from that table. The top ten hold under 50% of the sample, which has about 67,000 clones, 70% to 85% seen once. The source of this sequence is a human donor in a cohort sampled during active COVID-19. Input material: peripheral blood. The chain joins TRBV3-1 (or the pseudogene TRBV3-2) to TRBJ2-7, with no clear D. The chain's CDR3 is CASSQVPYEQYF. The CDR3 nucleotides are TGTGCCAGCAGCCAAGTTCCGTACGAGCAGTACTTC.